This TCR beta chain is drawn from a study of blood T cell repertoires in COVID-19. Study-level information: T cells, B-cell-depleted T cells, or PBMCs provided the cDNA or gDNA that served as material.

Trimming removed 5 bases at V and 5 bases at J, with 10 bases between. This CDR3 is built from 12 residues. In germline, CDR1 is SEHNR, CDR2 FQNEAQ (reference sequence). Original analysis: Amplification of reference gene primers was used by the study to estimate nucleated cell counts. Some clones are missing from TCRdb's copy, which holds only in-frame ones; the method was immunoSEQ multiplex PCR. For V, J and clone size, that table is used; D and trimming come from the DNA. The table has fewer than 60,000 clones, 65% to 80% seen once; the top ten hold more than 25%. Material: peripheral blood. This receptor was taken from a man between 70 and 80 years old with acute or convalescent COVID-19. The chain is built from TRBV7-9 and TRBJ2-7; perhaps TRBD1 as D (5 bases). The CDR3 loop reads CASSPGYNEQYF. CDR3 in DNA: TGTGCCAGCAGCCCAGGGTATAACGAGCAGTACTTC.